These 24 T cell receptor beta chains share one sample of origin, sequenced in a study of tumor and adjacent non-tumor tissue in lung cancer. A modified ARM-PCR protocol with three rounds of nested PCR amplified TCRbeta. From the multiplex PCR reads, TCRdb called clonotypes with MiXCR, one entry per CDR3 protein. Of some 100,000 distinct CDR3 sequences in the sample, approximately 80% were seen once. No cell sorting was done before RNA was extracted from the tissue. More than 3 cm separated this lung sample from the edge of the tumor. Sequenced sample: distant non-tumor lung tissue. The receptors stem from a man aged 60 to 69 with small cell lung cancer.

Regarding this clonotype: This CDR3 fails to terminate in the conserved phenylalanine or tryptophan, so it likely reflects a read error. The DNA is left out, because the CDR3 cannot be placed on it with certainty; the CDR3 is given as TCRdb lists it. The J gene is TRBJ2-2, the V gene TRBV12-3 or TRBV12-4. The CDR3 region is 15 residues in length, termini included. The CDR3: CAGSFSGIDTGELLS.

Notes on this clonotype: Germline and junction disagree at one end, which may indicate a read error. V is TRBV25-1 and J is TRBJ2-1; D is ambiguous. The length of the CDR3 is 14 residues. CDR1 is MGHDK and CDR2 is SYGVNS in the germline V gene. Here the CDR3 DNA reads TGTGCCAGCACAACGTTTGAAGCGTTTGATGAGGAGTTCTTC. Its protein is CASTTFEAFDEEFF.

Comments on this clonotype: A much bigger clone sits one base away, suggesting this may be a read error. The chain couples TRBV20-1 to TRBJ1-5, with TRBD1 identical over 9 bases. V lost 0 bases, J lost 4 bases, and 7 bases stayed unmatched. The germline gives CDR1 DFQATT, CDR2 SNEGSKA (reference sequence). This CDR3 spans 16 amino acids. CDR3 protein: CSARDSGTGSNQPQHF. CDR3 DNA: TGCAGTGCTAGAGATTCCGGGACAGGGAGTAATCAGCCCCAGCATTTT.

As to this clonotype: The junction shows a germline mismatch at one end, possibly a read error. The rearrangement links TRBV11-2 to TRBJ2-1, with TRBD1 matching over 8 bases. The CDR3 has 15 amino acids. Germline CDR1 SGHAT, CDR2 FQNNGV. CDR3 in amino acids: CTSSLGGQGRNEQFF. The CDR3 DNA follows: TGTACCAGCAGCTTAGGAGGACAGGGTCGTAATGAGCAGTTTTTC.

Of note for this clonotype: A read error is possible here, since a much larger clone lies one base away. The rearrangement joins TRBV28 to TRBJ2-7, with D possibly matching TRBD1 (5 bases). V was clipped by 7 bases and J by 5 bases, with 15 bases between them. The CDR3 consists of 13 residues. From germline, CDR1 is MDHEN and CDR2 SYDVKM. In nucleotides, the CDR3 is TGTGCCAGCATGAGAACCAGGGAAAACGAGCAGTACGTC. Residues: CASMRTRENEQYV.

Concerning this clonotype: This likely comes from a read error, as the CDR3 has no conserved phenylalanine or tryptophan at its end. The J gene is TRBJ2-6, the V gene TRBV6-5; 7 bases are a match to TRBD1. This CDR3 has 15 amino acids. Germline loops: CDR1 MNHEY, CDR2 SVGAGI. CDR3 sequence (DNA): TGTGCTAGCAGACCTACAGGGGCTGGGGCCAACGTCCTGACTTCC. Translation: CASRPTGAGANVLTS.

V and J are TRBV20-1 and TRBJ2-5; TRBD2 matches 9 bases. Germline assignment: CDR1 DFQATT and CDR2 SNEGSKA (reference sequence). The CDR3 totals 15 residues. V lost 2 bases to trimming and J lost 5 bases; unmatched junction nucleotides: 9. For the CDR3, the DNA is TGCAGTGCTAGATATCAGCCTAGCGGGACCGAGACCCAGTACTTC. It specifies CSARYQPSGTETQYF.

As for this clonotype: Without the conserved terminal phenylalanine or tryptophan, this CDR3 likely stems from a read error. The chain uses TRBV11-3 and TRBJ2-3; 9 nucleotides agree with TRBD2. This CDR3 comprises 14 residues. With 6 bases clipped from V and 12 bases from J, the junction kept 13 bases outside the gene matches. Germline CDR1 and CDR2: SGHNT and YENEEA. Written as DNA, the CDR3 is TGTGCCAGCAGTCAGCGGGAGGAGTGGGTTACACAGTATTTG. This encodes CASSQREEWVTQYL.

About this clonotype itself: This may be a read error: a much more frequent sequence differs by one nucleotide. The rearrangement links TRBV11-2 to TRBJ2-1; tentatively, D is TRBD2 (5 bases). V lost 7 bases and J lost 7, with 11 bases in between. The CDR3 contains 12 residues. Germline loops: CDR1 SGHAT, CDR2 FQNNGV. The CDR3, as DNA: TGTGCCAGCAACCCGGGCGGGAATGAGCAGTTCTTC. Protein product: CASNPGGNEQFF.

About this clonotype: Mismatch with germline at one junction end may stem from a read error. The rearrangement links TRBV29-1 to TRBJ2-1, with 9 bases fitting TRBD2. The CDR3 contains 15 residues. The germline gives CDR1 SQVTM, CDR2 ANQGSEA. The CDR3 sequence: CSVAGREGRANDQFF. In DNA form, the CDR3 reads TGCAGCGTTGCGGGGCGGGAGGGACGGGCAAATGATCAGTTCTTC.

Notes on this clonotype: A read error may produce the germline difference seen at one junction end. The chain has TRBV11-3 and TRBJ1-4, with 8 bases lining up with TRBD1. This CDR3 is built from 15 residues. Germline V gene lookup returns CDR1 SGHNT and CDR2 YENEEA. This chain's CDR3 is CARISKGQGREKLLF. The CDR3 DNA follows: TGTGCCAGAATATCTAAAGGACAGGGACGCGAAAAACTGTTATTT.

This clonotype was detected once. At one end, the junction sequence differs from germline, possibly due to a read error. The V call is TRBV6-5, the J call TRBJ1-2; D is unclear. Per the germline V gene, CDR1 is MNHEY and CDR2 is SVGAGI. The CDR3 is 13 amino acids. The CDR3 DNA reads TGTGCCAGCAGTTACGACCGTAACTATGGTTACACCTTC. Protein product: CASSYDRNYGYTF.

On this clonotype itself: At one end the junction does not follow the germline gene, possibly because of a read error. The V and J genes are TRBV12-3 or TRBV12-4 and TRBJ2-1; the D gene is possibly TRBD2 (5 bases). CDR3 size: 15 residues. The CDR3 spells CDSRLTEGRYNEQFF. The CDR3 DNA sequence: TGTGACAGCAGGTTAACTGAGGGTCGGTACAATGAGCAGTTCTTC.

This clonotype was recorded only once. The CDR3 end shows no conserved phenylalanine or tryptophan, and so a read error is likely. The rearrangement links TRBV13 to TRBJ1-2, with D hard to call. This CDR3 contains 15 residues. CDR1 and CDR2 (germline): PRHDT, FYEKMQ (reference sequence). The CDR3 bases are TGTGTCAGCAGCTTTAGGGTCAGGCCAATGGAGGGCTACACCTTA. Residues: CVSSFRVRPMEGYTL.

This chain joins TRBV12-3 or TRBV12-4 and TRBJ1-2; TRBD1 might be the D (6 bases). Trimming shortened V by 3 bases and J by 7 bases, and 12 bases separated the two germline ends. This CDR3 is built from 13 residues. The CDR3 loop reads CASSLWQGFGYTF. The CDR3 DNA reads TGTGCCAGCAGTTTGTGGCAGGGGTTTGGCTACACCTTC.

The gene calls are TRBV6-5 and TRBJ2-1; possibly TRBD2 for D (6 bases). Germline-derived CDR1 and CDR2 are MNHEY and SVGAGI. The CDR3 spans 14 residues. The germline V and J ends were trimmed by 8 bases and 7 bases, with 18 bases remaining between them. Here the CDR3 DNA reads TGTGCCAGCGGCATAGCGGTGCGGGGTAATGAGCAGTTCTTC. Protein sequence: CASGIAVRGNEQFF.

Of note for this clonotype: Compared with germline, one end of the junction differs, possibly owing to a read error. The DNA for the CDR3 is TGTGCCAGTAAGATAGCGGGAGCCCCTATGAAGCAATACTTC. Its translation is CASKIAGAPMKQYF. The chain combines TRBV6-2 or TRBV6-3 with TRBJ2-7, with TRBD2 identical over 9 bases. This CDR3 region has 14 residues. Germline V CDR1 and CDR2: MNHEY, SVGEGT.

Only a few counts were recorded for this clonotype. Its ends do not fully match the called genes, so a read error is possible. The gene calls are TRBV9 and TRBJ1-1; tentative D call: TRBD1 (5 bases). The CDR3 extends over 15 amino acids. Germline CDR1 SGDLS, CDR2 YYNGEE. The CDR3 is CAGSVGPLGHTEAFF. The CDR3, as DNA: TGTGCCGGCAGCGTGGGGCCGCTGGGACACACTGAAGCTTTCTTT.

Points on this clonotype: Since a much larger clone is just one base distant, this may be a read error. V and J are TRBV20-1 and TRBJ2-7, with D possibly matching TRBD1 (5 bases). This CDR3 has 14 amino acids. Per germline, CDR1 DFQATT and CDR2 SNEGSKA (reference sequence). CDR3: CSASMFQGSYEHYF. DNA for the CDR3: TGCAGTGCTAGTATGTTTCAGGGATCCTACGAGCACTACTTC.

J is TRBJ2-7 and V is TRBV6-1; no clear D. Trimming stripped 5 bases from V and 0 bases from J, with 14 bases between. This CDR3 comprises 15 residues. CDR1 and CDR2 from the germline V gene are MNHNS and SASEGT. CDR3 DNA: TGTGCCAGCAGTACAGAGGCCTCGATCTCCTACGAGCAGTACTTC. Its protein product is CASSTEASISYEQYF.

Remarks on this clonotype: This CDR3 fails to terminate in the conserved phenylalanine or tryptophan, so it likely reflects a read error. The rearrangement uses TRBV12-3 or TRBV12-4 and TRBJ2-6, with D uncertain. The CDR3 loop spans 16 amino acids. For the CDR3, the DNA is TGTGCCAGCATTTTAGGATTTGGACCTGGGGCCAACGTCCTGACTATC. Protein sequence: CASILGFGPGANVLTI.

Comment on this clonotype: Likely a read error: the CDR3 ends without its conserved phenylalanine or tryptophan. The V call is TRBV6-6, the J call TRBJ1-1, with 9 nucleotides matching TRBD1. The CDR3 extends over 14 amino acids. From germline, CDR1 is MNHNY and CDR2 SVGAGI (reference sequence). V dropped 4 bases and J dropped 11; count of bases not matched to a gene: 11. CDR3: CASSFYGQGTEAFY. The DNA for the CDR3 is TGTGCCAGCAGTTTCTACGGACAGGGGACAGAGGCTTTCTAT.

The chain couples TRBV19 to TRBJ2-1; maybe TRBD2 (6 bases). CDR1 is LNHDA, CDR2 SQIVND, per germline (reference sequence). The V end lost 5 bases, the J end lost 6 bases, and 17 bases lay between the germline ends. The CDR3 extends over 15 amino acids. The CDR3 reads CASSRGGFTANEQFF. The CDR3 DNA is TGTGCCAGTAGTCGTGGGGGGTTTACCGCCAATGAGCAGTTCTTC.

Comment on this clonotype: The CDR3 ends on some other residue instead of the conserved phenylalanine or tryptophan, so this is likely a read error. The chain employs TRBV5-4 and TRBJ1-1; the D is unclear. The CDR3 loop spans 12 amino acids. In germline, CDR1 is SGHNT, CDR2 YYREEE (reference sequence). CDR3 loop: CVSSLWAEKAFL. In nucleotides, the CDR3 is TGTGTCAGCAGCTTATGGGCAGAAAAAGCTTTCTTA.